What follows are 2 T cell receptor beta chains derived from one specimen sequenced in a study of regulatory T cells in long-lasting Graves disease. Time point here: persistent/refractory GD, antithyroid drugs over 5 years with positive TRAb. There was RNA extracted from PBMCs, and the TCR library was made from it. Researchers made TCR beta libraries by using iRepertoire HTBI primers and running Arm-PCR on CDR3 regions. TCRdb reanalysed the multiplex PCR reads using MiXCR and keeps one entry per CDR3 protein. The sample lists roughly 400,000 distinct CDR3 sequences, around 20% occurring once. The material sequenced was peripheral blood mononuclear cells (PBMCs), taken when the disease was refractory, from a patient treated with antithyroid drugs. The receptors were sampled from a female donor with Graves disease.

This clonotype was counted at least ten times. This sequence joins TRBV20-1 and TRBJ2-7; 8 bases are a match to TRBD2. This CDR3 spans 12 amino acids. J gave up 7 bases and V 8 bases, and 10 bases lay outside the gene matches. Germline CDR1 is DFQATT and CDR2 is SNEGSKA (reference sequence). The CDR3 coding sequence is TGCAGTCCTTCCCAAGCGGGAGTAGAGCAGTACTTC. As protein: CSPSQAGVEQYF.

This chain connects TRBV3-1 to TRBJ2-7, with D unclear. CDR3 size: 16 residues. Trimming left V 0 bases short and J 2 bases short, with 14 bases between. Germline-derived CDR1 and CDR2 are LGHDT and YNNKEL (reference sequence). The CDR3 sequence: CASSQESGRMPYEQYF. Here the CDR3 DNA reads TGTGCCAGCAGCCAAGAATCTGGACGGATGCCCTACGAGCAGTACTTC.